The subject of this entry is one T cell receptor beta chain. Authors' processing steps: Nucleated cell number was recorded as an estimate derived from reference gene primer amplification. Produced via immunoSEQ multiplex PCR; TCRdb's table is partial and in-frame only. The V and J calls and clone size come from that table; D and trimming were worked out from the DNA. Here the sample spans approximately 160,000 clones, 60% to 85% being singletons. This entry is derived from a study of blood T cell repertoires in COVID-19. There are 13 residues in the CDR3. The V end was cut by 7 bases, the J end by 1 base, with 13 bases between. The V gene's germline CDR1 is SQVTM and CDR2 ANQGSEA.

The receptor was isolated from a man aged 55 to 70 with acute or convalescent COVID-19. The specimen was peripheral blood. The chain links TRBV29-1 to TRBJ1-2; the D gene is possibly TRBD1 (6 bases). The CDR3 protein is CSAGRTDNYGYTF. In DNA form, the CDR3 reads TGCAGCGCCGGGAGGACAGATAACTATGGCTACACCTTC.